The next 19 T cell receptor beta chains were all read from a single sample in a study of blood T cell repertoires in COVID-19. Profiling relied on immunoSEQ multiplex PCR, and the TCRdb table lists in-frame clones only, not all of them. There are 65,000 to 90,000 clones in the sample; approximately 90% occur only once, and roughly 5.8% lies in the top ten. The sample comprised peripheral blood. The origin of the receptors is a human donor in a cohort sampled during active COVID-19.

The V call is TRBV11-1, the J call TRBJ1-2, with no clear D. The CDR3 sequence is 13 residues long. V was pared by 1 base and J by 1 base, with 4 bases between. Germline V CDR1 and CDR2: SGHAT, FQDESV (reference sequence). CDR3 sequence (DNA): TGTGCCAGCAGCTTAGACGGTAACTATGGCTACACCTTC. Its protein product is CASSLDGNYGYTF. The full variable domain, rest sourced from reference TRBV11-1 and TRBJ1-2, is EAEVAQSPRYKITEKSQAVAFWCDPISGHATLYWYRQILGQGPELLVQFQDESVVDDSQLPKDRFSAERLKGVDSTLKIQPAELGDSAMYLCASSLDGNYGYTFGSGTRLTVV.

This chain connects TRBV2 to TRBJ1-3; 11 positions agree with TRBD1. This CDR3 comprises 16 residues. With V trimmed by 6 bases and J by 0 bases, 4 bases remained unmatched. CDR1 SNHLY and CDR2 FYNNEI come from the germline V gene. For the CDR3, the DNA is TGTGCCAGCAGGGCGGACAGGGGGCTCTCTGGAAACACCATATATTTT. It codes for CASRADRGLSGNTIYF.

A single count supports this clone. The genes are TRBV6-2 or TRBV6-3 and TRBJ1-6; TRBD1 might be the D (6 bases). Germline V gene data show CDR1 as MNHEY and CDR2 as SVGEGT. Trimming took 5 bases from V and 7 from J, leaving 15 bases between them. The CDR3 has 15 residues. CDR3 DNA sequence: TGTGCCAGCAGTAAACAGGGTCCGGGGAATTCACCCCTCCACTTT. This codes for CASSKQGPGNSPLHF.

The CDR3 spells CASSRQGASSGANVLTF. The CDR3 DNA follows: TGTGCCAGCAGTCGACAGGGGGCATCATCTGGGGCCAACGTCCTGACTTTC. The chain has TRBV6-6 and TRBJ2-6, with TRBD1 matching over 10 bases. V lost 5 bases, J lost 1 base, and 5 bases stayed unmatched. This CDR3 contains 17 residues. Looked up from germline, CDR1 is MNHNY and CDR2 is SVGAGI (reference sequence).

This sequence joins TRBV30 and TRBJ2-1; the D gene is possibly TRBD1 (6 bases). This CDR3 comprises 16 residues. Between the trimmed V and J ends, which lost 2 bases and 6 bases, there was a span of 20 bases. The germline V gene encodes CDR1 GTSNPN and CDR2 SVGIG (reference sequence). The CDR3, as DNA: TGTGCCTGGAGTCCCCCCGAAGCTACAGGGCGCAATGAGCAGTTCTTC. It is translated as CAWSPPEATGRNEQFF.

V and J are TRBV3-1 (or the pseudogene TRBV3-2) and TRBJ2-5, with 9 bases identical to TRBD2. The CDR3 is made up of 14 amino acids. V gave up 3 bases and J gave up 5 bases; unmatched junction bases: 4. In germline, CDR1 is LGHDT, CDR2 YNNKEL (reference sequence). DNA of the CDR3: TGTGCCAGCAGCCAGCGGGGGGGCCGGGAGACCCAGTACTTC. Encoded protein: CASSQRGGRETQYF.

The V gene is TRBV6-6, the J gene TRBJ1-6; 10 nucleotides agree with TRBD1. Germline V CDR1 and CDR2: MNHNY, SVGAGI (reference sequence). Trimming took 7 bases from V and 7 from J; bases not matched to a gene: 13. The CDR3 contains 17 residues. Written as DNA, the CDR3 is TGTGCCAGCACTCGGGACAGGGGTAATGTTCGGAATTCACCCCTCCACTTT. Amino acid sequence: CASTRDRGNVRNSPLHF.

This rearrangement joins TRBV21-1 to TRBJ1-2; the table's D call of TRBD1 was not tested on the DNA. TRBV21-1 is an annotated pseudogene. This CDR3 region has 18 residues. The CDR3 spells CASSNKNGQFKGLYGYTF. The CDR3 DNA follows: TGTGCCAGCAGCAATAAAAATGGACAGTTTAAGGGGCTCTATGGCTACACCTTC.

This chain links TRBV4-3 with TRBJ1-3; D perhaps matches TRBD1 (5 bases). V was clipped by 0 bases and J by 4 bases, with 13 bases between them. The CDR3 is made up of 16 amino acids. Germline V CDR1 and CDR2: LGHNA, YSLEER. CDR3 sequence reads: CASSQESYDRGNTIYF. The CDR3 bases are TGCGCCAGCAGCCAAGAGTCCTATGACAGAGGAAACACCATATATTTT.

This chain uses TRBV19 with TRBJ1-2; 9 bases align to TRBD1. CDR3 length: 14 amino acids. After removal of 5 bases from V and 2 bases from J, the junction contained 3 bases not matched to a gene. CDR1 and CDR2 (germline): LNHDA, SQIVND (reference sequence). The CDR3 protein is CASSLGQGNYGYTF. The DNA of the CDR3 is TGTGCCAGTAGTCTGGGACAGGGAAACTATGGCTACACCTTC.

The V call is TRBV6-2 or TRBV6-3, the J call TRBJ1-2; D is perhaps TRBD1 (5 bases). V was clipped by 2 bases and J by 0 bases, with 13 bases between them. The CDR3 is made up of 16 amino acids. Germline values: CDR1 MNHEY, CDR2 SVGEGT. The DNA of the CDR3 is TGTGCCAGCAGTTACCCTGGGACTGTCGCTAACTATGGCTACACCTTC. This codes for CASSYPGTVANYGYTF.

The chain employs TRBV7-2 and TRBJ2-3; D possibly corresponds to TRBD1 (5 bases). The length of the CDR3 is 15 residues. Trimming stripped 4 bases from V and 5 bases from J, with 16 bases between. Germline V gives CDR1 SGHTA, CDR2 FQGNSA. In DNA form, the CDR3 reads TGTGCCAGCAGCTCTCTCGGCAGGGTTATAGATACGCAGTATTTT. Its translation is CASSSLGRVIDTQYF.

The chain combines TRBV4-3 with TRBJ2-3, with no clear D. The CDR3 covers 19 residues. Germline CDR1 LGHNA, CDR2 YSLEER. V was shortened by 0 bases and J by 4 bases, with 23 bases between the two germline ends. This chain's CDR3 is CASSQDEVKASLLSDTQYF. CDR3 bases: TGCGCCAGCAGCCAAGATGAGGTTAAGGCTAGTTTGTTGTCAGATACGCAGTATTTT.

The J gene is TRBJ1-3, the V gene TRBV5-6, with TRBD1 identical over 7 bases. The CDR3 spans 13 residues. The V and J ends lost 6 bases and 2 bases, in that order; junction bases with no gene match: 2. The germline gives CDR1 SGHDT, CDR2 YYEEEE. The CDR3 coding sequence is TGTGCCAGCATGACAGGGCCTGGAAACACCATATATTTT. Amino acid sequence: CASMTGPGNTIYF.

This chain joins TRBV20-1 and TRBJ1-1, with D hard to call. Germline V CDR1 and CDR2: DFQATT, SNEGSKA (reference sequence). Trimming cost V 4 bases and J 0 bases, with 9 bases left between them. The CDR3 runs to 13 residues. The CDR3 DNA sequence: TGCAGTGCTACTGAGACAATGAACACTGAAGCTTTCTTT. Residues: CSATETMNTEAFF.

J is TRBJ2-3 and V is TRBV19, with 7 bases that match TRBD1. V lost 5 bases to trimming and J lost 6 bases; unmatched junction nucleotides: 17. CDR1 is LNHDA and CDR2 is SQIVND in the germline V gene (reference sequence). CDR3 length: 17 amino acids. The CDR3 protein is CASSGAEGQMLMDTQYF. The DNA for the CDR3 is TGTGCCAGTAGTGGGGCTGAGGGACAGATGTTAATGGATACGCAGTATTTT.

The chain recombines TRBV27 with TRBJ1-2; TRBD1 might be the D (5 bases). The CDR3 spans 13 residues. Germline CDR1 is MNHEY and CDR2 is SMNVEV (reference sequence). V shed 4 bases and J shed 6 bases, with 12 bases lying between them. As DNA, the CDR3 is TGTGCCAGCAGTTCCCTTGGGGGGAATGGCTACACCTTC. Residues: CASSSLGGNGYTF.

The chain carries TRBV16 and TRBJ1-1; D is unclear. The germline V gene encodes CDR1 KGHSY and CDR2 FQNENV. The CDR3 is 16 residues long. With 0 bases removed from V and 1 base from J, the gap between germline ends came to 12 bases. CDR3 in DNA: TGTGCCAGCAGCCAATCATTGGGCCCCGCGAACACTGAAGCTTTCTTT. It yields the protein CASSQSLGPANTEAFF. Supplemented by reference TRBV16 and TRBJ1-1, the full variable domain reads GEEVAQTPKHLVRGEGQKAKLYCAPIKGHSYVFWYQQVLKNEFKFLISFQNENVFDETGMPKERFSAKCLPNSPCSLEIQATKLEDSAVYFCASSQSLGPANTEAFFGQGTRLTVV.

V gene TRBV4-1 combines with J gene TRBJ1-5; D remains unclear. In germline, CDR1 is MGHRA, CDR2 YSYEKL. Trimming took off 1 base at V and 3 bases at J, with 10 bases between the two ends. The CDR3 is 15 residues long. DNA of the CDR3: TGCGCCAGCAGCCAAGTGGAACAGCTCAATCAGCCCCAGCATTTT. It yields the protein CASSQVEQLNQPQHF.